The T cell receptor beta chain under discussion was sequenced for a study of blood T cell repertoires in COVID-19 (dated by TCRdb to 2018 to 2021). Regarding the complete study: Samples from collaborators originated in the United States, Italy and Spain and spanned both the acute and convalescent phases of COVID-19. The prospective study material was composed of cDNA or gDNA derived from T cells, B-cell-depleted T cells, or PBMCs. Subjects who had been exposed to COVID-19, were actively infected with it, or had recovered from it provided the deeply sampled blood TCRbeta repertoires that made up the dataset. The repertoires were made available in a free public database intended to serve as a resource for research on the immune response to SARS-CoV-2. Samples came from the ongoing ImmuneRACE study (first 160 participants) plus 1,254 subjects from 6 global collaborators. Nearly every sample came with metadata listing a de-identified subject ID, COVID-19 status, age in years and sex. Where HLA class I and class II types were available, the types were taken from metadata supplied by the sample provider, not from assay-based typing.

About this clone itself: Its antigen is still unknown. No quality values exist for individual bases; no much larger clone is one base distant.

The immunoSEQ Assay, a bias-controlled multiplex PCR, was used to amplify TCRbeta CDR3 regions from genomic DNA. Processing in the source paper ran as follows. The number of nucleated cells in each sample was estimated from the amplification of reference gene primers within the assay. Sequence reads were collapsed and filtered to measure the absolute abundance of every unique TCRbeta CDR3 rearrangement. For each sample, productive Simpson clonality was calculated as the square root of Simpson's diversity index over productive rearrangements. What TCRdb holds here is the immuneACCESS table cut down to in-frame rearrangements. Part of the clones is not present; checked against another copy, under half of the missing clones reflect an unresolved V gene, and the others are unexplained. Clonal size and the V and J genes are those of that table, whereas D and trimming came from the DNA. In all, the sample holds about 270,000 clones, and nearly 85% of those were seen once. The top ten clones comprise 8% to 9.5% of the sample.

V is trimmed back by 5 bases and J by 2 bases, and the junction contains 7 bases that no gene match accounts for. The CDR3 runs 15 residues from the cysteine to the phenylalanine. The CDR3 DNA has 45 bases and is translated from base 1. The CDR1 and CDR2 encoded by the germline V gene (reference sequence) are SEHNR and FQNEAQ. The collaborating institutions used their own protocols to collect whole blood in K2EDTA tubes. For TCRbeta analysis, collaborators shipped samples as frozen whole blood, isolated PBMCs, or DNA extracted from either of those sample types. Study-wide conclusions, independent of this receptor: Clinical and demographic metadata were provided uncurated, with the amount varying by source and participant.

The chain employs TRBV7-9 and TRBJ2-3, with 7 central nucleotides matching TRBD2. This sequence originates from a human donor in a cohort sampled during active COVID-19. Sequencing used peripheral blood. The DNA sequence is TGTGCCAGCAGCCTTGGGAGGGCGAACACAGATACGCAGTATTTT. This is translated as CASSLGRANTDTQYF.